Below are 24 T cell receptor beta chains sequenced from a single sample in a study of radiotherapy plus CTLA-4 blockade in lung cancer. The method was immunoSEQ multiplex PCR; TCRdb's version includes in-frame clones alone and lacks a portion of them. The table records about 32,000 clones, around four fifths of them present only once. Material: peripheral blood, obtained from a patient treated with radiotherapy plus ipilimumab. The receptors were sampled from a human donor with non-small cell lung cancer that progressed on radiotherapy plus ipilimumab.

Many counts were recorded for this clone. The chain carries TRBV4-3 and TRBJ1-4; D is possibly TRBD1 (5 bases). Trimming stripped 1 base from V and 8 bases from J, with 17 bases between. CDR1 LGHNA and CDR2 YSLEER come from the germline V gene. The CDR3 has 16 amino acids. The CDR3 region has the DNA TGCGCCAGCAGCCAAGCAGACGGCAGGGCGGAAGAAAAACTGTTTTTT. This encodes CASSQADGRAEEKLFF.

The chain recombines TRBV11-3 with TRBJ2-1; 7 bases are a match to TRBD2. Unmatched junction bases numbered 11, after V lost 3 bases and J lost 9 bases. The germline CDR1 and CDR2 sequences are SGHNT and YENEEA. The length of the CDR3 is 15 residues. The CDR3 DNA follows: TGTGCCAGCAGCTTCCATAGCGGGCCCAAGGGTGAGCAGTTCTTC. Protein product: CASSFHSGPKGEQFF.

In this sample, this clone turned up once. The rearrangement joins TRBV2 to TRBJ1-6, with TRBD1 as a possible D gene (5 bases). Trimming cost V 3 bases and J 0 bases, with 9 bases left between them. The CDR3 is 16 residues long. Germline V gene data show CDR1 as SNHLY and CDR2 as FYNNEI. The CDR3 region is CASSDQGSSYNSPLHF. Here the CDR3 DNA reads TGTGCCAGCAGTGACCAGGGTAGCTCCTATAATTCACCCCTCCACTTT.

This clone was seen once. J is TRBJ1-2 and V is TRBV27; TRBD1 matches at 10 bases. The CDR3 has 16 residues. Germline trimming cut 10 bases from V and 8 bases from J; bases unmatched to any gene: 19. Germline V gives CDR1 MNHEY, CDR2 SMNVEV (reference sequence). The CDR3 region has the DNA TGTGCCACCCGTATAACTGGACAGGGGGTGAGTGGCGGCTACACCTTC. Translating it yields CATRITGQGVSGGYTF.

The genes are TRBV4-3 and TRBJ2-3, with D tentatively TRBD1 (5 bases). V lost 1 base to trimming and J lost 0 bases, with 11 bases between them. Germline V gives CDR1 LGHNA, CDR2 YSLEER. CDR3 length: 16 residues. The CDR3 loop is CASSQGTDTSTDTQYF. The CDR3 coding sequence is TGCGCCAGCAGCCAAGGGACGGACACCAGCACAGATACGCAGTATTTT.

The count of this clone is one. This chain joins TRBV7-9 and TRBJ1-1; D remains unclear. The CDR3 consists of 14 residues. V shed 3 bases and J shed 6 bases, with 14 bases lying between them. Looked up from germline, CDR1 is SEHNR and CDR2 is FQNEAQ (reference sequence). The CDR3 sequence is CASSFGESNPEAFF. The CDR3 DNA sequence: TGTGCCAGCAGCTTCGGTGAATCCAACCCTGAAGCTTTCTTT. The whole variable domain, filled in from reference TRBV7-9 and TRBJ1-1, reads DTGVSQNPRHKITKRGQNVTFRCDPISEHNRLYWYRQTLGQGPEFLTYFQNEAQLEKSRLLSDRFSAERPKGSFSTLEIQRTEQGDSAMYLCASSFGESNPEAFFGQGTRLTVV.

V usage is TRBV9 and J usage is TRBJ2-3, with 10 bases fitting TRBD2. CDR1 and CDR2 (germline): SGDLS, YYNGEE. The junction had 10 bases not matched to a gene; V was cut back by 3 bases and J by 3 bases. The CDR3 sequence is 17 residues long. CDR3 sequence (DNA): TGTGCCAGCAGCGGAGGGGCTAGCGGGGGCGCGACAGATACGCAGTATTTT. Its protein product is CASSGGASGGATDTQYF.

The V and J genes are TRBV2 and TRBJ1-4, with D tentatively TRBD1 (5 bases). This CDR3 contains 12 residues. Germline CDR1 reads SNHLY; CDR2 reads FYNNEI. Trimming took 6 bases from V and 7 from J, leaving 9 bases between them. The CDR3 DNA reads as TGTGCCAGCAGGGGGGAGGGTGAAAAACTGTTTTTT. It specifies CASRGEGEKLFF.

The chain uses TRBV18 and TRBJ1-1; TRBD1 agrees at 10 bases. Per the germline V gene, CDR1 is KGHSH and CDR2 is LQKENI. The CDR3 spans 16 residues. V shed 0 bases and J 7 bases; nucleotides not matched to a gene: 8. CDR3 in DNA: TGTGCCAGCTCACCACCTGCCGGACAGGGGGGGATTGAAGCTTTCTTT. Translated: CASSPPAGQGGIEAFF.

The CDR3 loop is CASSKIVKGGQGALNYGYTF. The CDR3 coding sequence is TGTGCCAGCAGCAAAATAGTAAAAGGGGGACAGGGGGCACTTAACTATGGCTACACCTTC. The chain is built from TRBV21-1 and TRBJ1-2; the table calls TRBD1, which could not be checked here. TRBV21-1 is given as a pseudogene. The CDR3 is 20 amino acids.

This clone has only one observation. J is TRBJ2-7 and V is TRBV14; 8 bases are a match to TRBD2. Trimming took 4 bases from V and 5 from J; bases not matched to a gene: 7. The germline V gene encodes CDR1 SGHDN and CDR2 FVKESK. CDR3 length: 14 residues. The chain's CDR3 is CASSPFGGGHEQYF. The CDR3 DNA reads TGTGCCAGCAGCCCTTTCGGGGGGGGTCACGAGCAGTACTTC. The full variable domain, in which reference TRBV14 and TRBJ2-7 provide the parts outside the CDR3, is EAGVTQFPSHSVIEKGQTVTLRCDPISGHDNLYWYRRVMGKEIKFLLHFVKESKQDESGMPNNRFLAERTGGTYSTLKVQPAELEDSGVYFCASSPFGGGHEQYFGPGTRLTVT.

V usage is TRBV6-1 and J usage is TRBJ1-4, with D possibly matching TRBD1 (5 bases). Trimming stripped 6 bases from V and 8 bases from J, with 16 bases between. The CDR3 has 14 residues. Germline V gene data show CDR1 as MNHNS and CDR2 as SASEGT. CDR3 region: CASRKIGGVEKLFF. CDR3 DNA: TGTGCCAGCAGGAAAATTGGGGGGGTCGAAAAACTGTTTTTT.

This clone was counted between two and nine times. The chain has TRBV2 and TRBJ1-2; a weak D match, TRBD1 (6 bases). The CDR3 spans 15 residues. Germline V gene lookup returns CDR1 SNHLY and CDR2 FYNNEI. With 2 bases removed from V and 4 bases from J, the gap between germline ends came to 14 bases. CDR3 coding DNA: TGTGCCAGCAGTGAATTGGACAGCCAGATCTATGGCTACACCTTC. It specifies CASSELDSQIYGYTF.

This clone was detected only once. This chain connects TRBV18 to TRBJ1-2; the D gene is possibly TRBD1 (5 bases). CDR1 and CDR2 (germline): KGHSH, LQKENI. The CDR3 loop spans 15 amino acids. V was pared by 3 bases and J by 0 bases, with 11 bases between. The CDR3 sequence is CASSPAGQANYGYTF. The CDR3 DNA reads TGTGCCAGCTCACCCGCAGGGCAAGCTAACTATGGCTACACCTTC.

The chain recombines TRBV20-1 with TRBJ2-7, with 7 bases fitting TRBD2. The germline gives CDR1 DFQATT, CDR2 SNEGSKA (reference sequence). The CDR3 loop spans 11 amino acids. The J segment lost 3 bases and the V segment lost 6 bases, leaving 2 bases of the junction unmatched. CDR3 region: CSASGGYEQYF. DNA of the CDR3: TGCAGTGCGTCGGGAGGCTACGAGCAGTACTTC.

The rearrangement uses TRBV5-1 and TRBJ2-7; TRBD2 aligns across 9 bases. Germline trimming cut 4 bases from V and 2 bases from J; bases unmatched to any gene: 19. The V gene's germline CDR1 is SGHRS and CDR2 YFSETQ. The CDR3 runs 19 residues. CDR3: CASSGSRGSGGFPTYEQYF. CDR3 coding DNA: TGCGCCAGCAGCGGGTCCAGGGGAAGCGGGGGGTTCCCCACCTACGAGCAGTACTTC.

The chain joins TRBV25-1 to TRBJ2-7; D gene ambiguous. Germline CDR1 is MGHDK and CDR2 is SYGVNS. V dropped 4 bases and J dropped 2 bases, with 9 bases sitting between them. The CDR3 is 13 residues long. CDR3 sequence reads: CASSGPGTYEQYF. In nucleotides, the CDR3 is TGTGCCAGCAGTGGACCAGGCACCTACGAGCAGTACTTC.

The chain recombines TRBV4-3 with TRBJ1-2; 8 bases line up with TRBD1. V was pared by 3 bases and J by 6 bases, with 15 bases of the junction left unmatched. Per germline, CDR1 LGHNA and CDR2 YSLEER. The CDR3 is 17 amino acids. CDR3 amino acids: CASSQAGTGVYWDGYTF. The CDR3 DNA reads as TGCGCCAGCAGCCAGGCCGGGACAGGAGTATATTGGGATGGCTACACCTTC.

This chain uses TRBV7-2 with TRBJ1-2; TRBD1 matches at 11 bases. V was pared by 1 base and J by 5 bases, with 3 bases of the junction left unmatched. CDR3 length: 15 amino acids. Looked up from germline, CDR1 is SGHTA and CDR2 is FQGNSA. CDR3: CASSLDGTGGYGYTF. The CDR3 nucleotides are TGTGCCAGCAGCTTAGACGGGACAGGGGGATATGGCTACACCTTC.

The chain has TRBV4-1 and TRBJ2-7, with TRBD2 as a possible D gene (5 bases). Trimming removed 0 bases at V and 0 bases at J, with 12 bases between. The V gene's germline CDR1 is MGHRA and CDR2 YSYEKL. The CDR3 loop spans 16 amino acids. CDR3 sequence reads: CASSQDGLAVSYEQYF. The CDR3 DNA reads as TGCGCCAGCAGCCAAGATGGGCTAGCTGTCTCCTACGAGCAGTACTTC.

The CDR3 nucleotides are TGTGCCAGCAGCCAGTTAGGGGCGAACACTGAAGCTTTCTTT. This encodes CASSQLGANTEAFF. This chain links TRBV14 with TRBJ1-1, with a tentative D call TRBD1 (5 bases). The CDR3 totals 14 residues. Germline V CDR1 and CDR2: SGHDN, FVKESK. Trimming took off 3 bases at V and 1 base at J, with 9 bases between the two ends.

The J gene is TRBJ2-3, the V gene TRBV28, with TRBD1 as a possible D gene (6 bases). The CDR3 covers 13 residues. Germline CDR1 reads MDHEN; CDR2 reads SYDVKM. V was shortened by 6 bases and J by 7 bases, with 14 bases between the two germline ends. The CDR3 DNA is TGTGCCAGCAGAGCACAGGGTGCTTATACGCAGTATTTT. This sequence encodes CASRAQGAYTQYF. The full variable domain, its missing parts supplied by reference TRBV28 and TRBJ2-3, is DVKVTQSSRYLVKRTGEKVFLECVQDMDHENMFWYRQDPGLGLRLIYFSYDVKMKEKGDIPEGYSVSREKKERFSLILESASTNQTSMYLCASRAQGAYTQYFGPGTRLTVL.

J is TRBJ2-7 and V is TRBV7-2, with a possible D match to TRBD1 (5 bases). CDR3 size: 14 residues. Looked up from germline, CDR1 is SGHTA and CDR2 is FQGNSA. The V and J ends lost 3 bases and 1 base respectively, with 10 bases between them. In DNA form, the CDR3 reads TGTGCCAGCAGCTTGGACACATATTCCTACGAGCAGTACTTC. Its translation: CASSLDTYSYEQYF.

The V and J genes are TRBV5-3 and TRBJ1-6; TRBD1 might be the D (5 bases). TRBV5-3 is classed as an ORF, of uncertain function. This CDR3 is built from 16 residues. Trimming removed 6 bases from V and 9 bases from J, with 22 bases in between. As DNA, the CDR3 is TGTGCCAGAACCTATCGGTGGCAGGGAAAGGGTTCACCCCTCCACTTT. This gives the protein CARTYRWQGKGSPLHF.